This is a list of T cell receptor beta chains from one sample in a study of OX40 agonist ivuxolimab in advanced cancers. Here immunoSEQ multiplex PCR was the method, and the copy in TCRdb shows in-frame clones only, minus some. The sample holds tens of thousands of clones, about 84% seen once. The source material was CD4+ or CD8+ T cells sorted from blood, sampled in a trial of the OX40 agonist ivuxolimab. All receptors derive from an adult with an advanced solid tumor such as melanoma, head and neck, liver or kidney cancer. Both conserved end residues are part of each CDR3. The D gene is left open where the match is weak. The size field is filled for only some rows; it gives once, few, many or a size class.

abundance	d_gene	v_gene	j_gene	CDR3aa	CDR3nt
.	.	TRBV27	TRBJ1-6	CASRHRDYNSPLHF	TGTGCCAGCAGACACCGGGACTACAATTCACCCCTCCACTTT
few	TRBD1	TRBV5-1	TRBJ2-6	CASSKRPGTGAGANVLTF	TGCGCCAGCAGCAAACGTCCCGGGACAGGGGCCGGGGCCAACGTCCTGACTTTC
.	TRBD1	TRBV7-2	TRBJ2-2	CASRETGTGNTGELFF	TGTGCCAGCAGGGAAACCGGGACAGGGAACACCGGGGAGCTGTTTTTT
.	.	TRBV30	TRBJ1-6	CAWSVLDNGYSPLHF	TGTGCCTGGAGTGTACTCGATAACGGGTATTCACCCCTCCACTTT
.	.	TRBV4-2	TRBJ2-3	CASSQALAPRDTQYF	TGTGCCAGCAGCCAAGCCCTAGCGCCAAGGGATACGCAGTATTTT
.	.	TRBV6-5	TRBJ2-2	CASSRGPKPSGELFF	TGTGCCAGCAGTAGGGGACCGAAGCCGTCCGGGGAGCTGTTTTTT
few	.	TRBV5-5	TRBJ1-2	CASSLVGEVYGYTF	TGTGCCAGCAGCTTGGTAGGTGAGGTCTATGGCTACACCTTC
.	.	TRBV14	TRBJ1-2	CASSRGLAGAVFGYTF	TGTGCCAGCAGCCGAGGATTGGCAGGGGCGGTATTTGGCTACACCTTC
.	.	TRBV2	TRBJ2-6	CASSEGVLSFGANVLTF	TGTGCCAGCAGTGAAGGGGTTCTATCCTTCGGGGCCAACGTCCTGACTTTC
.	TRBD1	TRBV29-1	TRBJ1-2	CSTGDRVNYGYTF	TGCAGCACAGGAGACAGGGTTAACTATGGCTACACCTTC
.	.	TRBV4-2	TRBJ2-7	CASSQNTGFYEQYF	TGTGCCAGCAGCCAAAATACAGGGTTCTACGAGCAGTACTTC
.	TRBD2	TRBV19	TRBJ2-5	CASSMLAGGPWETQYF	TGTGCCAGTAGTATGCTAGCGGGGGGGCCATGGGAGACCCAGTACTTC
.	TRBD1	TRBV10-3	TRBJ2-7	CAISLTGTGPAEQYF	TGTGCCATCAGTTTGACCGGGACAGGGCCCGCCGAGCAGTACTTC
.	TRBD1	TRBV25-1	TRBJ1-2	CASSESTGGMVYGYTF	TGTGCCAGCAGTGAATCCACAGGGGGTATGGTCTATGGCTACACCTTC
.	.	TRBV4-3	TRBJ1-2	CASSQANYGYTF	TGCGCCAGCAGCCAAGCTAACTATGGCTACACCTTC
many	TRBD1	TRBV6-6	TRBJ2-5	CASSGQGVGETQYF	TGTGCCAGCAGTGGACAGGGGGTGGGGGAGACCCAGTACTTC
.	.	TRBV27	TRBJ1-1	CASSLNRNTEAFF	TGTGCCAGCAGTTTAAACAGGAACACTGAAGCTTTCTTT
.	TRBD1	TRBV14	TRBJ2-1	CASSQGDRRYEQFF	TGTGCCAGCAGCCAAGGGGACAGGCGGTATGAGCAGTTCTTC
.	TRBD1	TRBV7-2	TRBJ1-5	CASSGPGTGSNQPQHF	TGTGCCAGCAGCGGCCCCGGGACAGGTAGCAATCAGCCCCAGCATTTT
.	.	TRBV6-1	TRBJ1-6	CASSEVGGHSPLHF	TGTGCCAGCAGTGAAGTGGGGGGGCATTCACCCCTCCACTTT
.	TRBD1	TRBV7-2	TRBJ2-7	CASSPLNQGANEQYF	TGTGCCAGCAGCCCGCTAAACCAGGGGGCGAATGAGCAGTACTTC
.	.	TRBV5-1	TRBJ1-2	CASSLDVGGQGYGYTF	TGCGCCAGCAGCTTGGACGTTGGGGGGCAAGGCTATGGCTACACCTTC
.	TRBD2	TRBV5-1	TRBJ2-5	CASSLVTSGQETQYF	TGCGCCAGCAGCTTGGTGACTAGCGGCCAAGAGACCCAGTACTTC
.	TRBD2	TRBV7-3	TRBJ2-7	CASSLGEGLLNREQYF	TGTGCCAGCAGCTTAGGGGAGGGACTACTTAATCGCGAGCAGTACTTC
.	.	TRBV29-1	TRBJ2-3	CSVELTRTDTQYF	TGCAGCGTTGAACTAACGCGCACAGATACGCAGTATTTT
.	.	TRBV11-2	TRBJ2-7	CASSPFPVSSYEQYF	TGTGCCAGCAGCCCCTTCCCGGTGAGCTCCTACGAGCAGTACTTC
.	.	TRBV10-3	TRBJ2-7	CAISDAGSYEQYF	TGTGCCATCAGTGATGCAGGCTCCTACGAGCAGTACTTC
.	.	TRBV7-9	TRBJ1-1	CASRLLQGNTEAFF	TGTGCCAGCAGACTCTTGCAGGGGAACACTGAAGCTTTCTTT
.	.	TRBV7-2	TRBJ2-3	CASSLVTSGWGDTQYF	TGTGCCAGCAGCTTAGTAACTAGTGGGTGGGGAGATACGCAGTATTTT
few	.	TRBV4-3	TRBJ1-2	CASSQLGGNYGYTF	TGCGCCAGCAGCCAATTAGGAGGCAACTATGGCTACACCTTC
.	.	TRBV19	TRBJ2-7	CASSLEGQGFNEQYF	TGTGCCAGTAGTTTAGAGGGGCAGGGGTTCAACGAGCAGTACTTC
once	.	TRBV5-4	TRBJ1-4	CASSSGQYNEKLFF	TGTGCCAGCAGTAGTGGACAGTATAATGAAAAACTGTTTTTT
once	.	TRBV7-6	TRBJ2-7	CASSPTHSTAPSEQYF	TGTGCCAGCAGCCCAACCCACTCAACGGCCCCTTCCGAGCAGTACTTC
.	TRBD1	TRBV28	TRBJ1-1	CASRPGTGGTEAFF	TGTGCCAGCAGACCGGGGACAGGGGGGACTGAAGCTTTCTTT
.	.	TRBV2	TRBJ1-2	CASNARNYGYTF	TGTGCCAGCAATGCCAGGAACTATGGCTACACCTTC
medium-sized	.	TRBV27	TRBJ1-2	CASSPMSGEYGYTF	TGTGCCAGCAGTCCCATGAGTGGGGAGTATGGCTACACCTTC
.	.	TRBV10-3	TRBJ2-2	CAISESGVQRANTGELFF	TGTGCCATCAGTGAGTCGGGCGTGCAGCGGGCTAACACCGGGGAGCTGTTTTTT
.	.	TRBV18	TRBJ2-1	CASSPQANEQFF	TGTGCCAGCTCACCTCAGGCCAATGAGCAGTTCTTC
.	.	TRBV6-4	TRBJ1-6	CASSRDNRSPLHF	TGTGCCAGCAGCCGGGACAATCGTTCACCCCTCCACTTT
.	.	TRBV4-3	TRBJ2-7	CASSQEGGTHEQYF	TGCGCCAGCAGCCAAGAAGGAGGTACGCACGAGCAGTACTTC
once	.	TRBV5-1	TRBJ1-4	CASSPTGWSGEKLFF	TGCGCCAGCAGCCCCACAGGGTGGTCAGGAGAAAAACTGTTTTTT
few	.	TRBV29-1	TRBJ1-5	CSVESPDEPQHF	TGCAGCGTGGAAAGCCCGGATGAGCCCCAGCATTTT
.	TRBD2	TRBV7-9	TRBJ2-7	CASSLVRAGAYEQYF	TGTGCCAGCAGCTTAGTTCGAGCGGGAGCCTACGAGCAGTACTTC
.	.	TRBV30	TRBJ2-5	CAWTPEQVLQETQYF	TGTGCCTGGACCCCTGAACAGGTCCTTCAAGAGACCCAGTACTTC
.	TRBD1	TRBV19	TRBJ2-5	CASSKTGLETQYF	TGTGCCAGTAGTAAGACAGGGCTAGAGACCCAGTACTTC
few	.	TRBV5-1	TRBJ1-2	CASSLGGEGGYTF	TGCGCCAGCAGCTTGGGAGGGGAAGGTGGCTACACCTTC
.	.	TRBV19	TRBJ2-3	CASSMRWGITDTQYF	TGTGCCAGTAGTATGAGATGGGGGATCACAGATACGCAGTATTTT
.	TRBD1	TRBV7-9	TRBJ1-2	CASSLWTGTGGGYTF	TGTGCCAGCAGCCTCTGGACCGGGACAGGGGGCGGCTACACCTTC